A selection of T cell receptor beta chains follows, all from one sample in a study of T cell responses to AZD1222 COVID-19 vaccine. Data came from immunoSEQ multiplex PCR; TCRdb stores just in-frame clones and leaves some out. Of roughly 100,000 clones listed, under 90% were seen once; the top ten hold approximately 25%. Sequences were derived from peripheral blood, sampled on day 0 of AZD1222 vaccination. The receptor source for this set is an adult in good health. Both conserved end residues are part of each CDR3. D genes are given only for firm matches. Size is omitted from some rows. Given values are once, few, many or a class for expanded clones.

j_gene: TRBJ2-3
v_gene: TRBV6-4
d_gene: -
abundance: -
CDR3aa: CASSDRVTDTQYF
CDR3nt: TGTGCCAGCAGTGACCGAGTGACAGATACGCAGTATTTT

j_gene: TRBJ2-2
v_gene: TRBV25-1
d_gene: -
abundance: -
CDR3aa: CASSTLGNLGTGELFF
CDR3nt: TGTGCCAGCAGTACCTTAGGGAATTTAGGCACCGGGGAGCTGTTTTTT

j_gene: TRBJ2-1
v_gene: TRBV6-2/TRBV6-3
d_gene: -
abundance: -
CDR3aa: CASSYVGWGDNEQFF
CDR3nt: TGTGCCAGCAGTTACGTGGGTTGGGGGGACAATGAGCAGTTCTTC

j_gene: TRBJ2-7
v_gene: TRBV30
d_gene: TRBD1
abundance: -
CDR3aa: CAWSRLRDSTYEQYF
CDR3nt: TGTGCCTGGAGTAGACTCCGGGACAGCACCTACGAGCAGTACTTC

j_gene: TRBJ1-5
v_gene: TRBV30
d_gene: -
abundance: -
CDR3aa: CAWSAQEGRQPQHF
CDR3nt: TGTGCCTGGAGTGCACAGGAGGGGCGACAGCCCCAGCATTTT

j_gene: TRBJ1-5
v_gene: TRBV28
d_gene: -
abundance: -
CDR3aa: CASSWGVDQPQHF
CDR3nt: TGTGCCAGCAGCTGGGGAGTCGATCAGCCCCAGCATTTT

j_gene: TRBJ2-3
v_gene: TRBV7-3
d_gene: -
abundance: -
CDR3aa: CASSPGRGTDTQYF
CDR3nt: TGTGCCAGCAGCCCGGGCAGGGGAACAGATACGCAGTATTTT

j_gene: TRBJ1-1
v_gene: TRBV28
d_gene: -
abundance: -
CDR3aa: CASSPRPGTKNTEAFF
CDR3nt: TGTGCCAGCAGTCCTCGTCCCGGGACAAAGAACACTGAAGCTTTCTTT

j_gene: TRBJ1-5
v_gene: TRBV3-1/TRBV3-2
d_gene: TRBD1
abundance: -
CDR3aa: CASSPGGQGSNQPQHF
CDR3nt: TGTGCCAGCAGCCCAGGGGGGCAGGGGAGCAATCAGCCCCAGCATTTT

j_gene: TRBJ2-7
v_gene: TRBV28
d_gene: TRBD2
abundance: -
CDR3aa: CASSLAGVRYEQYF
CDR3nt: TGTGCCAGCAGCCTAGCGGGAGTTAGGTACGAGCAGTACTTC

j_gene: TRBJ1-2
v_gene: TRBV18
d_gene: TRBD1
abundance: -
CDR3aa: CASSPDRGYGYTF
CDR3nt: TGTGCCAGCTCACCGGACAGGGGTTATGGCTACACCTTC

j_gene: TRBJ2-2
v_gene: TRBV5-6
d_gene: TRBD1
abundance: -
CDR3aa: CASSSSGTGYTGELFF
CDR3nt: TGTGCCAGCAGCTCTTCCGGGACAGGGTACACCGGGGAGCTGTTTTTT

j_gene: TRBJ1-1
v_gene: TRBV19
d_gene: -
abundance: -
CDR3aa: CASSIFLGDTEAFF
CDR3nt: TGTGCCAGTAGTATTTTTCTCGGGGACACTGAAGCTTTCTTT

j_gene: TRBJ1-2
v_gene: TRBV18
d_gene: -
abundance: -
CDR3aa: CASSPRVGQGYTF
CDR3nt: TGTGCCAGCTCACCACGGGTAGGGCAAGGCTACACCTTC

j_gene: TRBJ2-1
v_gene: TRBV18
d_gene: -
abundance: -
CDR3aa: CASSPGGSEQFF
CDR3nt: TGTGCCAGCTCACCAGGAGGGTCTGAGCAGTTCTTC

j_gene: TRBJ2-2
v_gene: TRBV24-1
d_gene: -
abundance: once
CDR3aa: CATSDLTTTGELFF
CDR3nt: TGTGCCACCAGTGACCTAACAACCACCGGGGAGCTGTTTTTT